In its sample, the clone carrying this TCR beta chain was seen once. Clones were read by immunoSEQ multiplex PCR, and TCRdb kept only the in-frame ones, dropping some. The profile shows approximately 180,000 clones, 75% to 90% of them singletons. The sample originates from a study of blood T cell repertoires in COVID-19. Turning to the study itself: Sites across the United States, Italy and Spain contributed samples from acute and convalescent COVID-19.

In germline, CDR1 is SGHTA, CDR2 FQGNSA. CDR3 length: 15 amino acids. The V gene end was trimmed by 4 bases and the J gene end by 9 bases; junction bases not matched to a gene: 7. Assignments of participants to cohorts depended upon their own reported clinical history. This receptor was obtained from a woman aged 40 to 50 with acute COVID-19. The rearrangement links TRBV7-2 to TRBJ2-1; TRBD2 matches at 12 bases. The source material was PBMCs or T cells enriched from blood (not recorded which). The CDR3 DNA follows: TGTGCCAGCAGCTCTACTAGCGGGAGGCCCGCTGAGCAGTTCTTC. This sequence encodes CASSSTSGRPAEQFF.